These 2 T cell receptor beta chains were all obtained from the same sample, sequenced in a study of T cells after yellow fever vaccination. One entry per CDR3 protein, called by TCRdb with MiXCR from the 5' RACE reads. In the table there are under 350,000 distinct CDR3 sequences, about 4% of which are singletons. This sample comprised PBMCs, obtained 5 days after the yellow fever booster vaccination. These receptors were collected from a man aged 18 to 35 who received the YFV17D yellow fever vaccine.

The chain joins TRBV6-1 to TRBJ2-7; D is perhaps TRBD2 (6 bases). Germline V gives CDR1 MNHNS, CDR2 SASEGT. Trimming shortened V by 3 bases and J by 3 bases, and 18 bases separated the two germline ends. The CDR3 totals 16 residues. The CDR3 reads CASSDPAGSGHYEQYV. The CDR3 bases are TGTGCCAGCAGTGACCCGGCGGGGTCAGGTCACTACGAGCAGTACGTC.

This clonotype was recorded many times. This chain uses TRBV6-5 with TRBJ2-3; D is uncertain. Trimming removed 8 bases at V and 6 bases at J, with 6 bases between. Germline V gene data show CDR1 as MNHEY and CDR2 as SVGAGI. The CDR3 runs to 10 residues. The CDR3 nucleotides read TGTGCCAGCGGAAGGGATACGCAGTATTTT. Its protein product is CASGRDTQYF.